One sample yielded the 14 T cell receptor beta chains listed below, sequenced in a study of T cells after yellow fever vaccination. TCRdb processed the 5' RACE reads anew with MiXCR; each CDR3 protein has one entry. Among 200,000 to 250,000 distinct CDR3 sequences listed, about 3% were seen once. The material sequenced was CD4+ T cells sorted from PBMCs, taken 10 days after the yellow fever booster vaccination. The receptor source for this set is a man between 18 and 29 years old who received the YFV17D yellow fever vaccine.

At least ten counts were recorded for this clonotype. The rearrangement uses TRBV5-1 and TRBJ2-3; a possible D gene is TRBD1 (5 bases). This CDR3 is 13 amino acids long. Germline V gene sequence: CDR1 SGHRS, CDR2 YFSETQ. Trimming cost V 9 bases and J 1 base, with 12 bases left between them. CDR3 in amino acids: CATDLGGTDTQYF. The CDR3 DNA reads TGCGCCACCGACCTAGGGGGCACAGATACGCAGTATTTT.

This clonotype was seen at least ten times. This chain links TRBV20-1 with TRBJ1-6; D is unclear. Germline lookup yields CDR1 DFQATT and CDR2 SNEGSKA (reference sequence). Trimming took 6 bases from V and 9 from J, leaving 12 bases between them. The CDR3 is made up of 12 amino acids. The CDR3 protein is CSASRVGSPLHF. In DNA form, the CDR3 reads TGCAGTGCCTCGAGGGTGGGTTCACCCCTCCACTTT.

This clonotype was detected a few times. The genes are TRBV12-3 or TRBV12-4 and TRBJ2-1; TRBD2 might be the D (5 bases). The V end was cut by 4 bases, the J end by 7 bases, with 17 bases between. The CDR3 runs to 15 residues. The DNA of the CDR3 is TGTGCCAGCAGTTCGCCCTGGTCGAAGCGGAATGAGCAGTTCTTC. The encoded protein is CASSSPWSKRNEQFF.

This clonotype was found many times. V and J are TRBV27 and TRBJ2-2, with D uncertain. This CDR3 is 13 amino acids long. Trimming pared 3 bases from V and 4 bases from J, leaving 6 bases between. In germline, CDR1 is MNHEY, CDR2 SMNVEV (reference sequence). The CDR3 loop reads CASSFTITGELFF. The CDR3 coding sequence is TGTGCCAGCAGTTTCACGATCACCGGGGAGCTGTTTTTT.

This clonotype was counted a few times. The chain is built from TRBV29-1 and TRBJ1-4; D is unclear. Deletions cut 4 bases from V and 4 bases from J, with 7 bases between. The CDR3 is 12 amino acids. Germline lookup yields CDR1 SQVTM and CDR2 ANQGSEA. The CDR3 protein is CSVGQLNEKLFF. Written as DNA, the CDR3 is TGCAGCGTTGGTCAGCTTAATGAAAAACTGTTTTTT.

There are a few counts of this clonotype. The V and J genes are TRBV29-1 and TRBJ2-4; the D is unclear. Germline CDR1 reads SQVTM; CDR2 reads ANQGSEA. The CDR3 is made up of 14 amino acids. V was trimmed by 4 bases and J by 1 base, leaving 11 bases between them. The CDR3 reads CSVVGSLAKNIQYF. CDR3 nucleotide sequence: TGCAGCGTTGTGGGCAGTTTGGCCAAAAACATTCAGTACTTC. Supplemented by reference TRBV29-1 and TRBJ2-4, the full variable domain reads SAVISQKPSRDICQRGTSLTIQCQVDSQVTMMFWYRQQPGQSLTLIATANQGSEATYESGFVIDKFPISRPNLTFSTLTVSNMSPEDSSIYLCSVVGSLAKNIQYFGAGTRLSVL.

This chain joins TRBV5-4 and TRBJ1-1; weak D call: TRBD1 (6 bases). Per germline, CDR1 SGHNT and CDR2 YYREEE (reference sequence). V lost 4 bases to trimming and J lost 0 bases, with 13 bases between them. This CDR3 contains 15 residues. CDR3 DNA: TGTGCCAGCAGCAGAAACAGGGTTATGAACACTGAAGCTTTCTTT. This translates into CASSRNRVMNTEAFF.

This clonotype was seen repeatedly, ten times or more. The chain has TRBV7-2 and TRBJ2-2, with D unclear. V was cut by 3 bases and J by 5 bases, with 10 bases left in between. This CDR3 comprises 14 residues. Looked up from germline, CDR1 is SGHTA and CDR2 is FQGNSA. The DNA for the CDR3 is TGTGCCAGCAGCTTTGACCGTGGGACCGGGGAGCTGTTTTTT. Translation gives CASSFDRGTGELFF.

This clonotype was observed many times. V and J are TRBV7-2 and TRBJ1-6; TRBD1 matches 10 bases. CDR3 size: 13 residues. After removal of 5 bases from V and 14 bases from J, the junction contained 6 bases not matched to a gene. Germline CDR1 and CDR2: SGHTA and FQGNSA. CDR3 sequence: CASSQRDRGTLHF. Written as DNA, the CDR3 is TGTGCCAGCAGCCAACGGGACAGGGGAACCCTCCACTTT.

This clonotype appeared a few times. The CDR3 here is CASRNGLTKNIQYF. The CDR3, as DNA: TGCGCCAGCCGTAATGGATTAACCAAAAACATTCAGTACTTC. This chain uses TRBV4-1 with TRBJ2-4; D is unclear. CDR3 length: 14 residues. Germline CDR1 reads MGHRA; CDR2 reads YSYEKL. V lost 8 bases to trimming and J lost 2 bases, with 13 bases between them.

This clonotype turned up a few times. The genes are TRBV5-1 and TRBJ2-5, with D tentatively TRBD1 (5 bases). Germline-derived CDR1 and CDR2 are SGHRS and YFSETQ. This CDR3 spans 14 amino acids. V was clipped by 3 bases and J by 3 bases, with 12 bases between them. CDR3: CASSSGAGKETQYF. CDR3 DNA: TGCGCCAGCAGCTCAGGAGCAGGGAAAGAGACCCAGTACTTC.

This clonotype occurred many times. The chain uses TRBV12-3 or TRBV12-4 and TRBJ1-4; D remains unclear. The V end was cut by 2 bases, the J end by 8 bases, with 9 bases between. The CDR3 sequence is 13 residues long. CDR3 in DNA: TGTGCCAGCAGTTTACGGGGAGAGGAAAAACTGTTTTTT. Its translation is CASSLRGEEKLFF.

This clonotype has at least ten counts. The rearrangement uses TRBV10-3 and TRBJ2-7; D gene uncertain. The CDR3 contains 13 residues. Trimming cost V 3 bases and J 2 bases, with 8 bases left between them. Germline V gives CDR1 ENHRY, CDR2 SYGVKD. The chain's CDR3 is CAISDVKAYEQYF. The CDR3 DNA is TGTGCCATCAGTGACGTTAAGGCCTACGAGCAGTACTTC.

The chain carries TRBV7-9 and TRBJ2-7; 12 bases map to TRBD2. The CDR3 extends over 16 amino acids. J lost 4 bases, V lost 3 bases, and 7 bases had no gene match. Germline V gene sequence: CDR1 SEHNR, CDR2 FQNEAQ (reference sequence). The CDR3 region is CASSFPTGTSGYEQYF. The CDR3 region has the DNA TGTGCCAGCAGCTTCCCTACAGGGACTAGCGGGTACGAGCAGTACTTC.